Following are 30 T cell receptor beta chains from one sample sequenced in a study of T cell clonality in common variable immunodeficiency. The repertoire was sequenced with immunoSEQ multiplex PCR; TCRdb's copy has only in-frame clones and lacks some. The profile covers around 45,000 clones, none occurring a single time. Sequencing used peripheral blood mononuclear cells. The receptor source for this set is a person aged 18-69 years in good health.

This clone was observed many times. CDR3 DNA (partial): TGCGCCAGCAGCTTGGAGGCTAGCGGGAGTGTAGAGACC. This gives the protein CASSLEASGSVET. In full, the CDR3 reads CASSLEASGSVETQYF. The chain couples TRBV5-1 to TRBJ2-5, with TRBD2 identical over 10 bases. The read is 3 residues too short to cover the CDR3 end, so that end is filled in from the germline J gene. V shed 0 bases, J shed 4 bases, and the junction held 6 bases outside the gene matches. Germline V gives CDR1 SGHRS, CDR2 YFSETQ. The CDR3 is made up of 16 amino acids.

This clone was seen ten or more times. The DNA ends 3 residues before the CDR3 does, and the rest of the CDR3 is filled in from the germline J gene. The chain combines TRBV2 with TRBJ2-5; 9 bases agree with TRBD1. CDR3 length equals 12 residues. The J segment lost 4 bases and the V segment lost 10 bases, leaving 4 bases of the junction unmatched. Germline CDR1 is SNHLY and CDR2 is FYNNEI. The CDR3 loop reads CAKGQGGETQYF. CDR3 bases read: TGTGCCAAGGGACAGGGAGGAGAGACC.

This clone has ten or more counts. The read ends 3 residues early relative to the CDR3; the germline J gene fills the gap. J is TRBJ2-1 and V is TRBV30, with TRBD2 identical over 7 bases. The CDR3 has 13 residues. V lost 7 bases, J lost 8 bases, and 11 bases stayed unmatched. Germline V CDR1 and CDR2: GTSNPN, SVGIG (reference sequence). CDR3 DNA, as far as it was read: TGTGCCTCGGTCTTAGCGGGTATCCATGAG. Its translation is CASVLAGIHE. The whole CDR3 protein reads CASVLAGIHEQFF.

This clone showed up many times. Compared with germline, one end of the junction differs, possibly owing to a read error. Here the CDR3 reads CASNAGLWGEQPQHF. The DNA read from the CDR3 is TGTGCTAGCAACGCTGGTCTTTGGGGCGAACAGCCC. The rearrangement uses TRBV7-7 and TRBJ1-5, with D maybe TRBD1 (5 bases). The missing CDR3 end, 3 residues past where the read stops, is filled in from the germline J gene. The CDR3 consists of 15 residues. Germline CDR1 reads SSHAT; CDR2 reads FNYEAQ (reference sequence).

This clone was detected many times. The CDR3 goes on 3 residues after the read ends, and that part is filled in from the germline J gene. The chain joins TRBV12-3 or TRBV12-4 to TRBJ1-1; a weak D match, TRBD1 (6 bases). Trimming removed 0 bases at V and 4 bases at J, with 6 bases between. The CDR3 runs 13 residues. CDR3 DNA (partial): TGTGCCAGCAGTTTAGCAGGGGGCACTGAA. This sequence encodes CASSLAGGTE. The CDR3 as a whole reads CASSLAGGTEAFF.

This clone has at least ten counts. The CDR3 extends 3 residues past the end of the read, so its final part is completed from the germline J gene. The rearrangement uses TRBV2 and TRBJ2-7, with D perhaps matching TRBD2 (6 bases). From germline, CDR1 is SNHLY and CDR2 FYNNEI. V lost 4 bases and J 6 bases, leaving 19 bases between the germline ends. The CDR3 runs to 15 residues. CDR3 DNA (partial): TGTGCCAGCAGTGTTGTGGGACTGGGCACATCCGAG. It codes for CASSVVGLGTSE. The full CDR3 protein reads CASSVVGLGTSEQYF.

This clone was observed at least ten times. The read comes to an end 3 residues before the CDR3 does, leaving the germline J gene to fill in the end. The chain carries TRBV6-2 or TRBV6-3 and TRBJ1-2; 10 bases are shared with TRBD1. J was trimmed by 7 bases and V by 4 bases; bases with no gene match: 12. CDR3 length: 16 amino acids. Germline-derived CDR1 and CDR2 are MNHEY and SVGEGT. The CDR3 bases that were read are TGTGCCAGCAGTTCAACCGAGACAGGGGGCTGGAGTGGC. Protein product: CASSSTETGGWSG. The CDR3 reads in full as CASSSTETGGWSGYTF.

This clone was detected ten times or more. The DNA ends 3 residues before the CDR3 does, and the rest of the CDR3 is filled in from the germline J gene. The V gene is TRBV6-2 or TRBV6-3, the J gene TRBJ2-5, with 8 bases lining up with TRBD2. V was pared by 0 bases and J by 3 bases, with 6 bases of the junction left unmatched. The CDR3 totals 16 residues. Germline CDR1 and CDR2: MNHEY and SVGEGT. The CDR3 sequence is CASSYSGLAGKETQYF. Incomplete CDR3 DNA: TGTGCCAGCAGTTACTCGGGCCTAGCGGGTAAAGAGACC.

This clone was detected many times. The read finishes 3 residues shy of the CDR3 end, and the germline J gene is used to complete it. The chain employs TRBV5-5 and TRBJ2-2; 7 bases fit TRBD2. V trimming: 4 bases; J trimming: 7 bases; junction bases outside the gene matches: 7. Germline V lookup: CDR1 SGHKS, CDR2 YYEKEE (reference sequence). The CDR3 has 14 amino acids. The sequenced CDR3 bases are TGTGCCAGCAGCAGCGGGACCTTTGACGGGGAG. It codes for CASSSGTFDGE. The entire CDR3 is CASSSGTFDGELFF.

The table lists this clone with many counts. The read finishes 3 residues shy of the CDR3 end, and the germline J gene is used to complete it. V gene TRBV5-1 combines with J gene TRBJ1-2; a possible D gene is TRBD1 (5 bases). There are 13 residues in the CDR3. The germline V gene encodes CDR1 SGHRS and CDR2 YFSETQ. The chain's CDR3 is CASSRGGSTGYTF. The DNA read from the CDR3 is TGCGCCAGCAGCCGGGGGGGGTCTACAGGC.

There are many counts of this clone. The sequenced CDR3 bases are TGTGCCAGCGTCAGTGGACTAGCGGGGCCTACCTACGAG. Translated: CASVSGLAGPTYE. The CDR3 in its entirety is CASVSGLAGPTYEQYF. The chain employs TRBV28 and TRBJ2-7, with 12 bases matching TRBD2. The read finishes 3 residues shy of the CDR3 end, and the germline J gene is used to complete it. V shed 8 bases, J shed 2 bases, and the junction held 10 bases outside the gene matches. This CDR3 is 16 amino acids long. Germline V gene sequence: CDR1 MDHEN, CDR2 SYDVKM. The full variable domain, in which reference TRBV28 and TRBJ2-7 provide the parts outside the CDR3, is DVKVTQSSRYLVKRTGEKVFLECVQDMDHENMFWYRQDPGLGLRLIYFSYDVKMKEKGDIPEGYSVSREKKERFSLILESASTNQTSMYLCASVSGLAGPTYEQYFGPGTRLTVT.

This clone appeared many times. Sequencing ends 3 residues short of the CDR3 end; the germline J gene provides the rest. This rearrangement joins TRBV4-1 to TRBJ2-1; 8 nucleotides match TRBD1. This CDR3 has 16 residues. V lost 0 bases to trimming and J lost 2 bases; unmatched junction nucleotides: 3. Germline loops: CDR1 MGHRA, CDR2 YSYEKL. The sequenced part of the CDR3 DNA is TGCGCCAGCAGCCAAGAGGGACAGGTCGCCTACAATGAG. This sequence encodes CASSQEGQVAYNE. The CDR3, in full, reads CASSQEGQVAYNEQFF.

This clone is medium-sized. Read data end 3 residues before the CDR3 end; the end is taken from the germline J gene. V usage is TRBV28 and J usage is TRBJ2-7, with D tentatively TRBD1 (6 bases). Looked up from germline, CDR1 is MDHEN and CDR2 is SYDVKM. This CDR3 comprises 12 residues. V was pared by 5 bases and J by 4 bases, with 9 bases between. CDR3 residues: CASSRQGYEQYF. CDR3 bases read: TGTGCCAGCAGTCGCCAGGGGTACGAG.

For this clone: A single base is all that separates this from a far larger clone, so a read error is likely. The read ends 3 residues early relative to the CDR3; the germline J gene fills the gap. The chain couples TRBV6-1 to TRBJ1-1; D might be TRBD1 (5 bases). Trimming cost V 1 base and J 6 bases, with 12 bases left between them. The CDR3 has 14 residues. Germline V CDR1 and CDR2: MNHNS, SASEGT. CDR3 DNA (partial): TGTGCCAGCAGTGAAGAGGGGAGGCACGCTGAA. Translation gives CASSEEGRHAE. The whole CDR3 reads CASSEEGRHAEAFF.

This clone was detected ten times or more. The junction does not match germline at one end; this may be a read error. The read gets to within 3 residues of the CDR3 end, and the germline J gene fills in the rest. The chain combines TRBV14 with TRBJ2-1, with 11 bases lining up with TRBD2. This CDR3 has 19 amino acids. Germline-derived CDR1 and CDR2 are SGHDN and FVKESK. The CDR3 DNA, read in part, is TGTGCCAGCAGCCAAGACCTCCCTACTAGCGGGAGTTCCTTCAATGAG. It yields the protein CASSQDLPTSGSSFNE. The entire CDR3 reads CASSQDLPTSGSSFNEQFF. Together with reference TRBV14 and TRBJ2-1, the CDR3 gives the full variable domain: EAGVTQFPSHSVIEKGQTVTLRCDPISGHDNLYWYRRVMGKEIKFLLHFVKESKQDESGMPNNRFLAERTGGTYSTLKVQPAELEDSGVYFCASSQDLPTSGSSFNEQFFGPGTRLTVL.

This clone was detected ten times or more. The CDR3 end falls 3 residues outside the read, so it is completed with the germline J gene. This rearrangement joins TRBV4-1 to TRBJ2-7; 9 nucleotides agree with TRBD1. The V gene's germline CDR1 is MGHRA and CDR2 YSYEKL. CDR3 length equals 17 residues. Losses at the gene ends were 4 bases for V and 1 base for J; bases not matched to a gene: 11. CDR3 residues: CASSLTTGTGLSYEQYF. The CDR3 DNA, read in part, is TGCGCCAGCAGCCTCACCACCGGGACAGGGCTTTCCTACGAG.

This clone was observed at least ten times. With the read ending 3 residues before the CDR3 end, the germline J gene is used to fill in that end. The chain is built from TRBV20-1 and TRBJ2-1, with 11 bases matching TRBD2. V was pared by 5 bases and J by 6 bases, with 3 bases of the junction left unmatched. CDR1 is DFQATT and CDR2 is SNEGSKA in the germline V gene (reference sequence). There are 13 residues in the CDR3. The CDR3 region is CSAGGLAANEQFF. CDR3 DNA, as far as it was read: TGCAGTGCTGGGGGACTAGCGGCCAATGAG.

This clone was counted many times. The CDR3 end is not reached by the read, which stops 3 residues before it; the germline J gene fills it in. This rearrangement joins TRBV29-1 to TRBJ2-7; maybe TRBD1 (5 bases). V shed 4 bases and J shed 3 bases, with 22 bases lying between them. The CDR3 contains 16 residues. CDR1 is SQVTM and CDR2 is ANQGSEA in the germline V gene. CDR3 in amino acids: CSVGVHRPGGLYEQYF. The sequenced part of the CDR3 DNA is TGCAGCGTTGGGGTCCACAGGCCGGGCGGTCTCTACGAG.

This clone has ten or more counts. The read halts 3 residues ahead of the CDR3 end, with the missing end drawn from the germline J gene. This sequence joins TRBV30 and TRBJ2-3, with 7 bases aligning to TRBD2. Trimming cost V 3 bases and J 0 bases; bases outside gene matches: 3. Germline CDR1 GTSNPN, CDR2 SVGIG (reference sequence). The CDR3 contains 14 residues. CDR3 DNA (partial): TGTGCCTGGAGGGGTAGCGGGAGCACAGATACG. Translation gives CAWRGSGSTDT. The complete CDR3 sequence is CAWRGSGSTDTQYF.

The table lists this clone with many counts. The read finishes 3 residues shy of the CDR3 end, and the germline J gene is used to complete it. The chain combines TRBV19 with TRBJ2-1, with TRBD2 identical over 8 bases. CDR3 length equals 12 residues. The germline CDR1 and CDR2 sequences are LNHDA and SQIVND (reference sequence). V lost 3 bases to trimming and J lost 9 bases; unmatched junction nucleotides: 1. The sequenced CDR3 bases are TGTGCCAGTAGTATTAGCGGGGCTGAG. This codes for CASSISGAE. The whole CDR3 sequence is CASSISGAEQFF.

This clone came up many times. Read data end 3 residues before the CDR3 end; the end is taken from the germline J gene. The chain combines TRBV11-2 with TRBJ1-2, with D hard to call. Germline loops: CDR1 SGHAT, CDR2 FQNNGV. The CDR3 has 14 residues. Trimming left V 1 base short and J 2 bases short, with 8 bases between. The CDR3 is CASSLVVTNYGYTF. The sequenced CDR3 bases are TGTGCCAGCAGCTTAGTAGTGACAAACTATGGC.

This clone was detected many times. Read sequence stops 3 residues before the CDR3 end, and the germline J gene provides the missing end. The J gene is TRBJ1-1, the V gene TRBV19; the D gene is possibly TRBD1 (6 bases). The CDR3 totals 12 residues. V shed 7 bases and J shed 1 base, with 7 bases lying between them. Germline assignment: CDR1 LNHDA and CDR2 SQIVND (reference sequence). CDR3 in amino acids: CASKTGNTEAFF. The CDR3 bases that were read are TGTGCCAGTAAGACAGGGAACACTGAA.

This clone has a count of ten or more. CDR3: CASTPPGGGNEQFF. Partial CDR3 DNA: TGTGCCAGCACCCCCCCGGGGGGCGGGAATGAG. J is TRBJ2-1 and V is TRBV7-6, with D possibly being TRBD2 (7 bases). The DNA ends 3 residues before the CDR3 does, and the rest of the CDR3 is filled in from the germline J gene. CDR1 is SGHVS and CDR2 is FNYEAQ in the germline V gene. This CDR3 is built from 14 residues. Trimming pared 7 bases from V and 7 bases from J, leaving 17 bases between.

This clone was found many times. The read ends 3 residues before the CDR3 terminus; that terminus is restored from the germline J gene. The J gene is TRBJ2-6, the V gene TRBV6-2 or TRBV6-3; maybe TRBD1 (5 bases). CDR1 and CDR2 from the germline V gene are MNHEY and SVGEGT. V gave up 4 bases and J gave up 0 bases, with 7 bases separating them. CDR3 length: 15 residues. CDR3 region: CASSSQGSGANVLTF. Incomplete CDR3 DNA: TGTGCCAGCAGTTCGCAGGGCTCTGGGGCCAACGTC.

This clone was counted at least ten times. At one boundary the junction diverges from the germline segment, which might be a read error. The read ends 3 residues before the CDR3 terminus; that terminus is restored from the germline J gene. V gene TRBV7-7 combines with J gene TRBJ2-2; maybe TRBD2 (5 bases). This CDR3 contains 12 residues. Germline CDR1 reads SSHAT; CDR2 reads FNYEAQ (reference sequence). The CDR3 region is CASILDSGELFF. CDR3 DNA, as far as it was read: TGTGCTAGCATTCTGGACTCCGGGGAG.

This clone occurred many times. The CDR3 is cut off 3 residues early in the read; its end comes from the germline J gene. The V gene is TRBV28, the J gene TRBJ2-4, with D perhaps given as TRBD1 or TRBD2 (5 bases each). Germline CDR1 reads MDHEN; CDR2 reads SYDVKM. The CDR3 has 14 amino acids. V lost 3 bases and J lost 2, with 8 bases in between. CDR3 DNA, as far as it was read: TGTGCCAGCAGTTTCAGGGAGCCCAAAAACATT. This sequence encodes CASSFREPKNI. The whole CDR3 region reads CASSFREPKNIQYF.

This clone was recorded many times. With the read ending 3 residues before the CDR3 end, the germline J gene is used to fill in that end. The chain carries TRBV28 and TRBJ2-7; D is uncertain. CDR1 is MDHEN, CDR2 SYDVKM, per germline. V shed 3 bases and J shed 3 bases, with 6 bases lying between them. The CDR3 has 12 residues. The CDR3 bases that were read are TGTGCCAGCAGTTTTAGTCTCTACGAG. Amino acids: CASSFSLYE. The entire CDR3 protein reads CASSFSLYEQYF.

This clone has a count of ten or more. The CDR3 end is not reached by the read, which stops 3 residues before it; the germline J gene fills it in. This sequence joins TRBV7-2 and TRBJ2-1, with 13 bases fitting TRBD2. The germline V gene encodes CDR1 SGHTA and CDR2 FQGNSA. J was trimmed by 3 bases and V by 6 bases; bases with no gene match: 2. The CDR3 length is 15 residues. The CDR3: CASSRTSGGYNEQFF. The CDR3 bases that were read are TGTGCCAGCAGTCGGACTAGCGGGGGCTACAATGAG.

This clone was found many times. Coverage ceases 3 residues before the CDR3 finishes, and the germline J gene fills in the end. This chain uses TRBV6-1 with TRBJ1-6; a weak D match, TRBD1 (5 bases). Trimming took off 3 bases at V and 2 bases at J, with 11 bases between the two ends. The germline V gene has CDR1 MNHNS and CDR2 SASEGT. The CDR3 is 16 residues long. CDR3 loop: CASSEEGTAYNSPLHF. CDR3 DNA (partial): TGTGCCAGCAGTGAGGAGGGGACTGCCTATAATTCACCC.

This clone was seen only a few times. The sequence runs out 3 residues before the end of the CDR3; the remainder is reconstructed from the germline J gene. This chain connects TRBV7-2 to TRBJ1-5; perhaps TRBD1 as D (5 bases). Germline-derived CDR1 and CDR2 are SGHTA and FQGNSA. Trimming took 5 bases from V and 7 from J, leaving 12 bases between them. CDR3 length: 13 amino acids. The part of the CDR3 DNA that was read is TGTGCCAGCAGCGCAGGGCCAGGACAGCCC. The encoded protein is CASSAGPGQP. The whole CDR3 sequence reads CASSAGPGQPQHF. Together with reference TRBV7-2 and TRBJ1-5, the CDR3 gives the full variable domain: GAGVSQSPSNKVTEKGKDVELRCDPISGHTALYWYRQSLGQGLEFLIYFQGNSAPDKSGLPSDRFSAERTGGSVSTLTIQRTQQEDSAVYLCASSAGPGQPQHFGDGTRLSIL.